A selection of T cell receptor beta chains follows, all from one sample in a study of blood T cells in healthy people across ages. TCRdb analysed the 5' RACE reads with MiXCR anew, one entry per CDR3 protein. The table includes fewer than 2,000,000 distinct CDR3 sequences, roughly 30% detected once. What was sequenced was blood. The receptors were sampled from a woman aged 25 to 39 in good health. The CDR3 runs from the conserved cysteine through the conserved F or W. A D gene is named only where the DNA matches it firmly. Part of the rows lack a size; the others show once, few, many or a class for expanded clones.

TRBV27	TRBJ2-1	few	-	CASSSPLGTGNVQFF
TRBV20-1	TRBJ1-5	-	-	CSVAQKAHQPQHF
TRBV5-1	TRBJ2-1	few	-	CASSSRALPSNEQFF
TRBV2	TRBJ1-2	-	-	CASNRPSGGNYGYTF
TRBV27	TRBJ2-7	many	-	CASSPSDRYEQYF
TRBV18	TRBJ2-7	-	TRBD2	CASSPGGGVSSYEQYF
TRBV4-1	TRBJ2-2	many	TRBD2	CASSQDASGSLGAGELFF
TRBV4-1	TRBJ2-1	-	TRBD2	CAGSQPGGDNEQFF
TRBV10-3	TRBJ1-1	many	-	CAISEGRASAEAFF
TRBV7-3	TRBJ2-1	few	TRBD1	CASSLLGQGALEQFF
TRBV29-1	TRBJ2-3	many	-	CSARTIADTQYF
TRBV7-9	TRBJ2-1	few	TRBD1	CASSPRQGMGNEQFF
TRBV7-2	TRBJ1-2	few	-	CAISLGSTDYGYTF
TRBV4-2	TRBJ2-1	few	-	CASSHLPQRASSYNEQFF
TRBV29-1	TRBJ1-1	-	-	CSAARENTEAFF
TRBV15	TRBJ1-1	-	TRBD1	CATSRSMTGGAGNTEAFF
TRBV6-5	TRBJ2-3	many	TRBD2	CASSYGTSGTDTQYF
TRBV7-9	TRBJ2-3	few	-	CASSLAVPSGDTQYF
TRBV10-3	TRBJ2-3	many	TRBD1	CAISESRDSYTDTQYF
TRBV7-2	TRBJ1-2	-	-	CASSLVGAGNYGYTF
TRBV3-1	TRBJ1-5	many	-	CASSQGGSNQPQHF
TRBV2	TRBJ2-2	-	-	CATHTGSRTGELFF
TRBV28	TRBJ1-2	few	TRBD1	CASSSNGPQGARGYTF
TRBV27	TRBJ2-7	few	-	CASRPGQLTEGQYF
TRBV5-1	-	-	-	CASRKGIKGIEQYF
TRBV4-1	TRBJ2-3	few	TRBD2	CASSQVHGAGDTQYF
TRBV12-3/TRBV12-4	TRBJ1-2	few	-	CASSPREGKTYGYTF
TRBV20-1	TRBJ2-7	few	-	CSTRSSGSYEQYF